The T cell receptor (beta chain) under discussion was sequenced for a study of blood T cell repertoires in COVID-19. Looking at the study overall: The United States, Italy and Spain provided the acute and convalescent COVID-19 samples. From T cells, B-cell-depleted T cells, or PBMCs came the material, which was cDNA or gDNA.

This CDR3 is built from 15 residues. Trimming took 0 bases from V and 5 from J, leaving 12 bases between them. Per the authors' pipeline: Estimates of nucleated cell counts were drawn from the amplification of reference gene primers. Generated by immunoSEQ multiplex PCR, the TCRdb table keeps only in-frame clones and is missing some. D and trimming were read from the DNA, whereas the V and J calls and clone size are those reported in that table. The profile shows 150,000 to 200,000 clones, just over 85% of them singletons. This clone appeared a few times. This clonotype was sampled from a man in his 60s with acute or convalescent COVID-19. The sequenced sample consisted of peripheral blood. The chain employs TRBV23-1 and TRBJ2-3; D perhaps matches TRBD2 (7 bases). TRBV23-1 is an ORF; its function is uncertain. CDR3 protein: CASSQSGRDKDTQYF. In nucleotides, the CDR3 is TGCGCCAGCAGTCAATCTGGGAGGGACAAAGATACGCAGTATTTT.